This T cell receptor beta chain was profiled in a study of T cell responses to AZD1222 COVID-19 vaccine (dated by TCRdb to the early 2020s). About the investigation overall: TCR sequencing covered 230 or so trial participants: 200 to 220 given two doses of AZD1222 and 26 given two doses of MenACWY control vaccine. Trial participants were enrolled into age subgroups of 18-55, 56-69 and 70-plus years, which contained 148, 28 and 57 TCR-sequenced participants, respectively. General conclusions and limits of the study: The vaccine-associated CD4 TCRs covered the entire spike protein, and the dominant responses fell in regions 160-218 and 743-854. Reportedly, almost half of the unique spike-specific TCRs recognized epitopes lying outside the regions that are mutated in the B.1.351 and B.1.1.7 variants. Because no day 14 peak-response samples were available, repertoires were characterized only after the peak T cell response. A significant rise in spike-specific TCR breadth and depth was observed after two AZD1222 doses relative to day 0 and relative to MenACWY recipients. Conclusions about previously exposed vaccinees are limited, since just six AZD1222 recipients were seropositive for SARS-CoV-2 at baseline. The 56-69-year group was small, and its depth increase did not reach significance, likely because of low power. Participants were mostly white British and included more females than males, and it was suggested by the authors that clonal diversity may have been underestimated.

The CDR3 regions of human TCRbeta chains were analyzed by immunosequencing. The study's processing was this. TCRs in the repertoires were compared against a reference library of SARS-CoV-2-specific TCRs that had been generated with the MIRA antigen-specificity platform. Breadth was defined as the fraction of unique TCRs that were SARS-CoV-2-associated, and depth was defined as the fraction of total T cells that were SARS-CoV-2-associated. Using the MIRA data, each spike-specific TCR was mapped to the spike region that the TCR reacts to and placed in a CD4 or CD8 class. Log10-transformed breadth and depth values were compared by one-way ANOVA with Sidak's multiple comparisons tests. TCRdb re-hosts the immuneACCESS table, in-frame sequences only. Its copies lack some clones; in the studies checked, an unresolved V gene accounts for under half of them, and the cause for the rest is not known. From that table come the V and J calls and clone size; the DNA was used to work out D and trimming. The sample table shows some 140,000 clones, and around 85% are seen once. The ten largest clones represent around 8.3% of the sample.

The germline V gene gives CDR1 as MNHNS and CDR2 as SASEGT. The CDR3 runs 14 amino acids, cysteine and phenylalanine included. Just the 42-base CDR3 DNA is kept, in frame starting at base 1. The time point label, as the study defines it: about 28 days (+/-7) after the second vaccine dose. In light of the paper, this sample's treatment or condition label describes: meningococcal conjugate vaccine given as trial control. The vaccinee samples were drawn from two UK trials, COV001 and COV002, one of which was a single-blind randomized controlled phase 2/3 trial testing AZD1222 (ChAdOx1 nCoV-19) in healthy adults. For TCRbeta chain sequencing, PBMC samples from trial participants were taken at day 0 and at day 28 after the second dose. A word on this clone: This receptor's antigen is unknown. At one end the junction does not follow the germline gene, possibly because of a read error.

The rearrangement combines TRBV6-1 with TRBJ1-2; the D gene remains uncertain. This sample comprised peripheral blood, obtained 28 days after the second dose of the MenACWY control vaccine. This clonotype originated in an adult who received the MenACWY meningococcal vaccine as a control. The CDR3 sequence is CASREAAMNYGYTF. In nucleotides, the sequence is TGTGCCAGCAGGGAAGCAGCAATGAACTATGGCTACACCTTC.